This T cell receptor (beta chain) is drawn from a study of blood T cell repertoires in COVID-19. Across the study: Samples representing acute and convalescent COVID-19 were sourced from the United States, Italy and Spain.

From germline, CDR1 is MGHRA and CDR2 YSYEKL. With 0 bases clipped from V and 6 bases from J, the junction kept 6 bases outside the gene matches. CDR3 length: 15 amino acids. Original data processing: Reference gene primer amplification yielded estimated nucleated cell counts. Only in-frame clones appear in the TCRdb table, and some are missing; sequencing was by immunoSEQ multiplex PCR. That table furnishes V, J and clone size, whereas the DNA furnished D and trimming. Of 95,000 to 120,000 clones listed, about four fifths are singletons. The clonotype comes from a woman aged 35 to 49 with acute or convalescent COVID-19. J is TRBJ1-2 and V is TRBV4-1; TRBD1 aligns across 8 bases. Source material: peripheral blood. Here the CDR3 DNA reads TGCGCCAGCAGCCAAGATCAGCTGGACAGGGATGGCTACACCTTC. Translation: CASSQDQLDRDGYTF.